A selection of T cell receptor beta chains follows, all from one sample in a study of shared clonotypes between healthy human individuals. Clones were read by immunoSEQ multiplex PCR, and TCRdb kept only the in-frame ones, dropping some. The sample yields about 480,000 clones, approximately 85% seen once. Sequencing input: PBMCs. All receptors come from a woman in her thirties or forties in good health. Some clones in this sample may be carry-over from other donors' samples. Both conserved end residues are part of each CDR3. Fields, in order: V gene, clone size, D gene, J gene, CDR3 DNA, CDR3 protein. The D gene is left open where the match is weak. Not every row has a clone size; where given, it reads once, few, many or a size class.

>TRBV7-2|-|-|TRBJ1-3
TGTGCCAGCAGCTTATTCCCCCAGGGAGATTCGGGAAACACCATATATTTT
CASSLFPQGDSGNTIYF
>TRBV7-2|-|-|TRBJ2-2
TGTGCCAGCAGCCCCCACGGGAAAGCTAATGGGGAGCTGTTTTTT
CASSPHGKANGELFF
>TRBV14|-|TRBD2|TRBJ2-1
TGTGCCAGCAGGAGTAGCGGGAGAATGATTGAGCAGTTCTTC
CASRSSGRMIEQFF
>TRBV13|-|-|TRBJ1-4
TGTGCCAGCAGCTTTAAGAGGCCTAATGAAAAACTGTTTTTT
CASSFKRPNEKLFF
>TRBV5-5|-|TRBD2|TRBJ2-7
TGTGCCAGCAGCCTGGAGGGAGGGACCTACGAGCAGTACTTC
CASSLEGGTYEQYF
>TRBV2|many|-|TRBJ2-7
TGTGCCAGCAGGGGACCCGAGCCCTACGAGCAGTACTTC
CASRGPEPYEQYF
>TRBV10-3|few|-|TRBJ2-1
TGTGCCATCAGTGATCCGGGACGAATGCTTCGGGACGGTGAGCAGTTCTTC
CAISDPGRMLRDGEQFF
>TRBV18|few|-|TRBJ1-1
TGTGCCAGCTCCGGAGGGTGGAACACTGAAGCTTTCTTT
CASSGGWNTEAFF
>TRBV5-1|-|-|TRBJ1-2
TGCGCCAGCAGCCGCCGGGCCTCAGAAATGGGTAACTATGGCTACACCTTC
CASSRRASEMGNYGYTF
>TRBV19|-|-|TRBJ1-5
TGTGCCAGTAGTATAGGGGATAGCAATCAGCCCCAGCATTTT
CASSIGDSNQPQHF
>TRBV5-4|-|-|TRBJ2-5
TGTGCCAGCAGCTTGGTGGCAGAAGAGACCCAGTACTTC
CASSLVAEETQYF
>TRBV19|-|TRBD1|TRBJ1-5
TGTGCCAGTAGTATAGGTGTCGGACAGGGACATCAGCCCCAGCATTTT
CASSIGVGQGHQPQHF
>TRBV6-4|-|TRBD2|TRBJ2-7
TGTGCCAACAATCGACTAGCGGGAGCTTACGAGCAGTACTTC
CANNRLAGAYEQYF
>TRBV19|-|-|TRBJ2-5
TGTGCCAGTAGTATCTCGTCTGCGCGTGAGACCCAGTACTTC
CASSISSARETQYF
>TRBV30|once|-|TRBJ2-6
TGTGCCTGGAGGCCGGAACAGGGAATTGGGGCCAACGTCCTGACTTTC
CAWRPEQGIGANVLTF
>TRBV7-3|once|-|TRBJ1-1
TGTGCCAGCAGCTCCAGACGAAACACTGAAGCTTTCTTT
CASSSRRNTEAFF
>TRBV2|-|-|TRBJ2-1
TGTGCCAGCATTGAGGACAGTGGTGGTGAGCAGTTCTTC
CASIEDSGGEQFF
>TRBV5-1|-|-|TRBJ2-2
TGCGCCAGCAGCCCGCTCCCGGGGACCGGGGAGCTGTTTTTT
CASSPLPGTGELFF
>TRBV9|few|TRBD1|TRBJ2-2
TGTGCCAGCACCCCAGGCGGGACAGGGACAACCGGGGAGCTGTTTTTT
CASTPGGTGTTGELFF
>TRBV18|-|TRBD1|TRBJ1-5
TGTGCCAGCTCACCGGGAGGACAGGGGAGCAATCAGCCCCAGCATTTT
CASSPGGQGSNQPQHF
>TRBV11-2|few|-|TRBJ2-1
TGTGCCAGCAGCACGAATCTGGGCCACTACAATGAGCAGTTCTTC
CASSTNLGHYNEQFF
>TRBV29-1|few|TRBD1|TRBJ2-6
TGCAGCGTTGATTTACAGGGGACCGGGGCCAACGTCCTGACTTTC
CSVDLQGTGANVLTF
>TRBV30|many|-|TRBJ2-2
TGTGCCTGGAAAAGGCAGAACCCCGGGGAGCTGTTTTTT
CAWKRQNPGELFF